This note documents a single TCR beta chain sequence. Each CDR3 protein is one row after TCRdb ran MiXCR on the RACE reads. The profile shows a few hundred thousand distinct CDR3 sequences, around 4.8% of them singletons. Time point here: patch test 1, 2 weeks after DPC sensitization. Indicated treatment: therapeutic diphenylcyclopropenone sensitization with weekly scalp DPC. The donor pool consisted of alopecia patients aged 18 to 70 years, considered suitable for DPC. The data stem from a study of human T cells and chemical hapten exposure. Per germline, CDR1 SGHDN and CDR2 FVKESK. The CDR3 runs to 15 residues. V lost 0 bases and J 8 bases, leaving 16 bases between the germline ends.

The specimen was whole blood, collected in connection with sensitization to the hapten diphenylcyclopropenone (DPC). The sequence came from a woman between 50 and 59 years old with alopecia areata. Some clones in this sample may be carry-over from other donors' samples. The chain couples TRBV14 to TRBJ1-2; possibly TRBD1 for D (5 bases). The CDR3, as DNA: TGTGCCAGCAGCCAAGATATCGGCAGGGTAGGAGGCTACACCTTC. Protein product: CASSQDIGRVGGYTF.